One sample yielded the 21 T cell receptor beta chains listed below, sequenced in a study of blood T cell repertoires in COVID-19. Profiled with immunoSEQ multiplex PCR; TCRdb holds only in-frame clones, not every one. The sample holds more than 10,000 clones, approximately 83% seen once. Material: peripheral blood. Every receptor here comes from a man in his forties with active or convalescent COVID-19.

The CDR3 DNA reads as TGTGCCAGCAGCCAAGAAGAGGCAATGAACACTGAAGCTTTCTTT. This gives the protein CASSQEEAMNTEAFF. This rearrangement joins TRBV4-2 to TRBJ1-1; no definite D call. V lost 0 bases and J 0 bases, leaving 8 bases between the germline ends. Per the germline V gene, CDR1 is LGHNA and CDR2 is YNFKEQ. The length of the CDR3 is 15 residues.

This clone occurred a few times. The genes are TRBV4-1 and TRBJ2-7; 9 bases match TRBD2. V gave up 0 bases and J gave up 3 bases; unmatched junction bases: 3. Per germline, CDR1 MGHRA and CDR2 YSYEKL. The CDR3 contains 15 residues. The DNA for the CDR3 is TGCGCCAGCAGCCAAGACGGACTAGCGCTCTACGAGCAGTACTTC. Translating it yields CASSQDGLALYEQYF.

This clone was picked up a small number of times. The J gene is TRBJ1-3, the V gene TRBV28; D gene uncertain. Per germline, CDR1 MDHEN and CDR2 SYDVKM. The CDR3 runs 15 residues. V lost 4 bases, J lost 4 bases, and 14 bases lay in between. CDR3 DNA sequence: TGTGCCAGCAGTTATCGATCATTGGGCGGAAACACCATATATTTT. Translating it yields CASSYRSLGGNTIYF.

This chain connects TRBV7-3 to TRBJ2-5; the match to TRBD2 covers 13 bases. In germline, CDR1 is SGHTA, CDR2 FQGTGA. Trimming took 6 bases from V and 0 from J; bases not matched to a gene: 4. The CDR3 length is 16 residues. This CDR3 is CASSPGLAGYQETQYF. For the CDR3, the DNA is TGTGCCAGCAGTCCGGGACTAGCGGGGTACCAAGAGACCCAGTACTTC.

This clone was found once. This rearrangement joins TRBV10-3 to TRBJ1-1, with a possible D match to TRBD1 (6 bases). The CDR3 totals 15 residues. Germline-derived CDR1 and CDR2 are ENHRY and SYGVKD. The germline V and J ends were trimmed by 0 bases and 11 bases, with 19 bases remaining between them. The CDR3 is CAISESTQGIVSAFF. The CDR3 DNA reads TGTGCCATCAGTGAGTCGACACAGGGTATTGTATCGGCTTTCTTT.

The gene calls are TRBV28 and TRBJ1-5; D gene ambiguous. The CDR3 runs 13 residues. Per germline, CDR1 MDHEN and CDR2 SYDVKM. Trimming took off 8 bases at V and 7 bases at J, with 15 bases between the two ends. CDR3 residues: CASQGAERQPQHF. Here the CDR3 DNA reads TGTGCCAGCCAAGGTGCCGAGCGGCAGCCCCAGCATTTT.

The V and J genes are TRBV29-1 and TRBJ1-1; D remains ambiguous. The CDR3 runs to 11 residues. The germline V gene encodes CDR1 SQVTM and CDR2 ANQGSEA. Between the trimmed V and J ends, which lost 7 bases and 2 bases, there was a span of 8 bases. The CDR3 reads CSATGNTEAFF. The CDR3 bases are TGCAGCGCGACGGGAAACACTGAAGCTTTCTTT. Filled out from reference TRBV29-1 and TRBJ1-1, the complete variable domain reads SAVISQKPSRDICQRGTSLTIQCQVDSQVTMMFWYRQQPGQSLTLIATANQGSEATYESGFVIDKFPISRPNLTFSTLTVSNMSPEDSSIYLCSATGNTEAFFGQGTRLTVV.

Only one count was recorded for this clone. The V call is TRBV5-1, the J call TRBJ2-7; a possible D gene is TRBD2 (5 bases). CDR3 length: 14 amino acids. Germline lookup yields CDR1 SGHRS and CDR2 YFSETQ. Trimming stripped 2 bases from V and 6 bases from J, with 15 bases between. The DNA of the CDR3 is TGCGCCAGCAGCTTAGAAGGGAGCAGCTCCGAGCAGTACTTC. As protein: CASSLEGSSSEQYF.

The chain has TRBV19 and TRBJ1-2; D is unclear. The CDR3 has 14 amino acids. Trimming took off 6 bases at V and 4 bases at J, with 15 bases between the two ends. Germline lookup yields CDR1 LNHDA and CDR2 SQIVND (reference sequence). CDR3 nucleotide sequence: TGTGCCAGTAGCGATCCGCTGAGTGGCTATGGCTACACCTTC. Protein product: CASSDPLSGYGYTF.

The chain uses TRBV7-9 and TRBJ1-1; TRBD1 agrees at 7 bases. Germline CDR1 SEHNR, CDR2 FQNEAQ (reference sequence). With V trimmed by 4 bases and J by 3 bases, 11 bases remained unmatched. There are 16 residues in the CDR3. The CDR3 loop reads CASSSPERGQDTEAFF. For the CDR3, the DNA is TGTGCCAGCAGCTCCCCGGAGAGGGGGCAGGACACTGAAGCTTTCTTT.

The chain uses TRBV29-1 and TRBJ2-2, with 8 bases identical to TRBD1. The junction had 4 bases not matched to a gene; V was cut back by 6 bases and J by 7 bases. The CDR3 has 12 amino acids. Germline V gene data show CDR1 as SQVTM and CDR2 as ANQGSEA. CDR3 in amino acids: CSVSGGGGELFF. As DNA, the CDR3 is TGCAGCGTGTCAGGGGGCGGCGGGGAGCTGTTTTTT.

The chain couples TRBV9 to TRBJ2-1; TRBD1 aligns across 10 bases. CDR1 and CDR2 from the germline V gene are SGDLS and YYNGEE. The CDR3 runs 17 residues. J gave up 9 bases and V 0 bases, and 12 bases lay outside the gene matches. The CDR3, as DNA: TGTGCCAGCAGCGTAGGTGGGGGTGACAGGGGGCAGGGTGAGCAGTTCTTC. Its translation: CASSVGGGDRGQGEQFF.

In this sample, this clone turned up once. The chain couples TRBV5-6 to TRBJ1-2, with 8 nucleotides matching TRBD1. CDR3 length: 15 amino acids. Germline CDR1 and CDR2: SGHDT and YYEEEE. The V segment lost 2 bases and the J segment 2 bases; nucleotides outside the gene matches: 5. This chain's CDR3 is CASSLQGVLNYGYTF. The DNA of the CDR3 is TGTGCCAGCAGCTTACAGGGGGTGTTAAACTATGGCTACACCTTC.

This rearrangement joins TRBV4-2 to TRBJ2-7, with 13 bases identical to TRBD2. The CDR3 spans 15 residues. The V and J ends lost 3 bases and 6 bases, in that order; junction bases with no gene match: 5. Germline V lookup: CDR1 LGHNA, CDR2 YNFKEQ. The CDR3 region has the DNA TGTGCCAGCAGCCAGGAACTAGCGGGAGGGCTCGAGCAGTACTTC. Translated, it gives CASSQELAGGLEQYF.

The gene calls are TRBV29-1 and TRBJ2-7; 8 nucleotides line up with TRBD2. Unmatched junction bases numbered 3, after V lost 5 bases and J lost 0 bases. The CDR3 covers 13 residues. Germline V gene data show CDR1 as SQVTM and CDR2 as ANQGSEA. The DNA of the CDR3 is TGCAGCGTTCGGGAGGGCCCCTCCTACGAGCAGTACTTC. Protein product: CSVREGPSYEQYF.

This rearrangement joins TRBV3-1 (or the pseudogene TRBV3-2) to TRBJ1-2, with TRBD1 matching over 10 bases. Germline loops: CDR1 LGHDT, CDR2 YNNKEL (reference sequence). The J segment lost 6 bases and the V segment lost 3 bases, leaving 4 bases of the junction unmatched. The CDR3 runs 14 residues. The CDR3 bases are TGTGCCAGCAGCCAGAGGACAGGGGGTGATGGCTACACCTTC. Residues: CASSQRTGGDGYTF.

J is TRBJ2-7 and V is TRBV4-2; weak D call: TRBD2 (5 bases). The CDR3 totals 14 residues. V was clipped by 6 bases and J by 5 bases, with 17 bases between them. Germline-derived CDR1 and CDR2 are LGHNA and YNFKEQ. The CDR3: CASRDTAGGDEQYF. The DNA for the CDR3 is TGTGCCAGCAGGGATACGGCAGGAGGTGACGAGCAGTACTTC.

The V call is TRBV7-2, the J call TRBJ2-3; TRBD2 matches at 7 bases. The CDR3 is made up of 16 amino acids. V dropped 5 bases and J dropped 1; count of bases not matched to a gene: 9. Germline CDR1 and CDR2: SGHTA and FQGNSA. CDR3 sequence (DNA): TGTGCCAGCAGCCGCCGACTAAGCGGGGGCACAGATACGCAGTATTTT. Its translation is CASSRRLSGGTDTQYF.

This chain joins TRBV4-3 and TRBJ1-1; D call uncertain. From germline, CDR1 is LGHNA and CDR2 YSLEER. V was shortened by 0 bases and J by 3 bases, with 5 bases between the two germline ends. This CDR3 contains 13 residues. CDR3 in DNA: TGCGCCAGCAGCCAAGATGAGGACACTGAAGCTTTCTTT. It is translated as CASSQDEDTEAFF.

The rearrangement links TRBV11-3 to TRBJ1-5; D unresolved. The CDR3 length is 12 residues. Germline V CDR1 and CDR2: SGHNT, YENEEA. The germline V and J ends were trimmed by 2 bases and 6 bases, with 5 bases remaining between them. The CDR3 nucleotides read TGTGCCAGCAGCTTACCGGGTCAGCCCCAGCATTTT. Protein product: CASSLPGQPQHF.

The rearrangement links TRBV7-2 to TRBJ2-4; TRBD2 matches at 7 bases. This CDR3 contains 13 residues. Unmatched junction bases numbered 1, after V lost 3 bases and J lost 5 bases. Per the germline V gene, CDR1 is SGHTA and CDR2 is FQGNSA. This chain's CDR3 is CASSFGLENIQYF. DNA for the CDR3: TGTGCCAGCAGCTTTGGACTAGAAAACATTCAGTACTTC.